This T cell receptor beta chain was retrieved from a study of blood T cells in healthy people across ages. This clonotype was seen at least ten times. The authors ran a second PCR of about 7 to 11 cycles using a sample-barcoded 5' primer and a J-beta primer mix. TCRdb recomputed calls from the 5' RACE reads with MiXCR, one row per CDR3 protein. The table records some 730,000 distinct CDR3 sequences, around a fifth of them present only once. Researchers isolated at least 6 million PBMCs per sample. This clonotype originated in a man between 65 and 85 years old in good health. Material: blood.

The CDR3, as DNA: TGCGCCAGCAGCTTGTCTGGCGGGGGGGATGCCTACAATGAGCAGTTCTTC. Translation gives CASSLSGGGDAYNEQFF. The chain recombines TRBV5-1 with TRBJ2-1; TRBD2 matches 9 bases. After removal of 1 base from V and 2 bases from J, the junction contained 7 bases not matched to a gene. The germline V gene encodes CDR1 SGHRS and CDR2 YFSETQ. The CDR3 totals 17 residues.